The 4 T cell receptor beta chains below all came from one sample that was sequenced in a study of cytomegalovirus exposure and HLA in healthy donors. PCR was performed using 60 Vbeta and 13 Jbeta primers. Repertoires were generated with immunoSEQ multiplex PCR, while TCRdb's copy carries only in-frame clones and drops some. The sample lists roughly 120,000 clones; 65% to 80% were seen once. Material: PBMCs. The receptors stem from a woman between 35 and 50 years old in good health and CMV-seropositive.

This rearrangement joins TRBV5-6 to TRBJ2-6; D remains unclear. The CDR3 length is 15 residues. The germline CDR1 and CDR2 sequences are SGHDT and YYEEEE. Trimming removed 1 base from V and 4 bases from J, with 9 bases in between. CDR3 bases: TGTGCCAGCAGCTTGAGCCCAACCGGGGCCAACGTCCTGACTTTC. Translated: CASSLSPTGANVLTF.

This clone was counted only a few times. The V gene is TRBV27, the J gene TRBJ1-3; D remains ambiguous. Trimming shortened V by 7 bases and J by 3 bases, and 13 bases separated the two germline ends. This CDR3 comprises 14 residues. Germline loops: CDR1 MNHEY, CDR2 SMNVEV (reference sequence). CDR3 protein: CASTLDGDGNTIYF. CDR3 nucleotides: TGTGCCAGCACATTAGACGGAGATGGAAACACCATATATTTT.

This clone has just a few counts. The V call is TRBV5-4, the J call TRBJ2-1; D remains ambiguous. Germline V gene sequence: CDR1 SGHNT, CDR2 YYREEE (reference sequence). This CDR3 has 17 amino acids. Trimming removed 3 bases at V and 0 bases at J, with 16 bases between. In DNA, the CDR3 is TGTGCCAGCAGCTCCGGTGGGCAGTCAAGCTCCTACAATGAGCAGTTCTTC. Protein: CASSSGGQSSSYNEQFF. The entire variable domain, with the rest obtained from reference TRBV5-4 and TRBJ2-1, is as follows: ETGVTQSPTHLIKTRGQQVTLRCSSQSGHNTVSWYQQALGQGPQFIFQYYREEENGRGNFPPRFSGLQFPNYSSELNVNALELDDSALYLCASSSGGQSSSYNEQFFGPGTRLTVL.

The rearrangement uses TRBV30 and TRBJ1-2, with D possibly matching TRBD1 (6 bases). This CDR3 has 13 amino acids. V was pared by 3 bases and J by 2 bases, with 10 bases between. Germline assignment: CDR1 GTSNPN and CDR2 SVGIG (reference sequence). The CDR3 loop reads CAWSRTDNYGYTF. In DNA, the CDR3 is TGTGCCTGGAGCCGGACAGACAACTATGGCTACACCTTC.